The next 31 T cell receptor beta chains were all read from a single sample in a study of beta chain features in type 1 diabetes. Sequencing targeted expressed TCRB transcripts, as all isolated RNA had been reverse transcribed. The method was immunoSEQ multiplex PCR; TCRdb's version includes in-frame clones alone and lacks a portion of them. The sample records 240,000 or so clones, 55% to 70% being singletons. Sequencing input: naive CD4+ T cells from blood. All receptors derive from a man aged 25-45 years in good health.

This clone was counted between two and nine times. This rearrangement joins TRBV6-6 to TRBJ1-6, with TRBD1 identical over 7 bases. Looked up from germline, CDR1 is MNHNY and CDR2 is SVGAGI (reference sequence). The CDR3 runs to 14 residues. Germline trimming cut 6 bases from V and 7 bases from J; bases unmatched to any gene: 6. The CDR3 DNA sequence: TGTGCCAGCAGAAAGACAGGGCCAAATTCACCCCTCCACTTT. Translated: CASRKTGPNSPLHF.

The chain recombines TRBV30 with TRBJ2-1, with no clear D. Germline V CDR1 and CDR2: GTSNPN, SVGIG (reference sequence). The V end was cut by 7 bases, the J end by 7 bases, with 20 bases between. The CDR3 has 14 amino acids. DNA for the CDR3: TGTGCCTCAATTCCCCCGGGTAGGGTAAATGAGCAGTTCTTC. Translated, it gives CASIPPGRVNEQFF.

With regard to this clone: Other nucleotide sequences from this sample produce the same CDR3. The V and J genes are TRBV6-5 and TRBJ2-3; the D is unclear. Trimming removed 6 bases at V and 4 bases at J, with 5 bases between. Per germline, CDR1 MNHEY and CDR2 SVGAGI. The CDR3 length is 11 residues. The CDR3 region is CASRRADTQYF. CDR3 in DNA: TGTGCCAGCAGACGGGCAGATACGCAGTATTTT.

CDR3 DNA: TGTGCCGGAAGCACCACTGGGGCCAACGTCCTGACTTTC. Translation gives CAGSTTGANVLTF. The chain carries TRBV7-9 and TRBJ2-6; D is unresolved. The CDR3 contains 13 residues. V was clipped by 11 bases and J by 2 bases, with 10 bases between them. Per the germline V gene, CDR1 is SEHNR and CDR2 is FQNEAQ (reference sequence).

The gene calls are TRBV29-1 and TRBJ2-3; D might be TRBD2 (6 bases). This CDR3 has 13 amino acids. From germline, CDR1 is SQVTM and CDR2 ANQGSEA. V was trimmed by 3 bases and J by 6 bases, leaving 13 bases between them. CDR3 amino acids: CSVDVASADTQYF. The CDR3 coding sequence is TGCAGCGTTGATGTTGCTAGCGCGGATACGCAGTATTTT.

The chain is built from TRBV6-5 and TRBJ2-3; D may be TRBD1 (5 bases). Trimming shortened V by 5 bases and J by 2 bases, and 11 bases separated the two germline ends. Germline loops: CDR1 MNHEY, CDR2 SVGAGI. The CDR3 spans 14 residues. The CDR3 DNA is TGTGCCAGCAGTCGACAGACAAACACAGATACGCAGTATTTT. It is translated as CASSRQTNTDTQYF.

The J gene is TRBJ2-5, the V gene TRBV15, with D unclear. This CDR3 is 15 amino acids long. V was clipped by 0 bases and J by 2 bases, with 10 bases between them. Per the germline V gene, CDR1 is LNHNV and CDR2 is YYDKDF (reference sequence). This CDR3 reads CATSRDQAEQETQYF. DNA for the CDR3: TGTGCCACCAGCAGAGATCAGGCGGAACAAGAGACCCAGTACTTC.

The chain couples TRBV29-1 to TRBJ2-3; no clear D. This CDR3 region has 14 residues. Between the trimmed V and J ends, which lost 3 bases and 0 bases, there was a span of 10 bases. CDR1 SQVTM and CDR2 ANQGSEA come from the germline V gene. CDR3 sequence: CSVDQNLSTDTQYF. The CDR3, as DNA: TGCAGCGTTGACCAGAATCTTAGCACAGATACGCAGTATTTT.

The chain combines TRBV28 with TRBJ2-7; D remains ambiguous. V shed 4 bases and J shed 7 bases, with 11 bases lying between them. The CDR3 runs 12 residues. Germline V gene lookup returns CDR1 MDHEN and CDR2 SYDVKM. The CDR3 region is CASSSPVGEQYF. The CDR3 DNA is TGTGCCAGCAGTTCTCCCGTTGGGGAGCAGTACTTC.

The chain is built from TRBV7-9 and TRBJ2-5; a possible D gene is TRBD1 (6 bases). The ends were cut back, 1 base at V and 3 bases at J, with 12 bases in the middle. Germline CDR1 SEHNR, CDR2 FQNEAQ (reference sequence). The CDR3 sequence is 15 residues long. CDR3 nucleotides: TGTGCCAGCAGCTTAGATGGGGGCCGCGAAGAGACCCAGTACTTC. This gives the protein CASSLDGGREETQYF.

The chain carries TRBV4-3 and TRBJ2-7; a possible D gene is TRBD2 (6 bases). The V gene lost 6 bases and the J gene lost 3 bases, with 9 bases spanning the gap. In germline, CDR1 is LGHNA, CDR2 YSLEER. The CDR3 sequence is 12 residues long. The CDR3 is CASSGGHYEQYF. CDR3 DNA: TGCGCCAGCAGTGGAGGGCACTACGAGCAGTACTTC.

This clone appeared once. V usage is TRBV23-1 and J usage is TRBJ2-7; 7 positions match TRBD1. TRBV23-1 is known as an ORF, though its function is uncertain. CDR3 length equals 13 residues. The ends lost 8 bases at V and 7 bases at J; junction bases unmatched: 11. This CDR3 is CASSTGSFREQYF. Written as DNA, the CDR3 is TGCGCCAGCTCGACAGGGAGTTTTCGGGAGCAGTACTTC.

This rearrangement joins TRBV2 to TRBJ1-2; D is unclear. Trimming pared 6 bases from V and 5 bases from J, leaving 10 bases between. Germline assignment: CDR1 SNHLY and CDR2 FYNNEI. The CDR3 loop spans 12 amino acids. CDR3 bases: TGTGCCAGCAGGCCCACAGATTATGGCTACACCTTC. Amino acids: CASRPTDYGYTF.

J is TRBJ2-1 and V is TRBV30; no definite D call. V lost 3 bases and J lost 3, with 18 bases in between. CDR3 length equals 16 residues. The V gene's germline CDR1 is GTSNPN and CDR2 SVGIG (reference sequence). As DNA, the CDR3 is TGTGCCTGGAGCATTCCCGACGACCCGGACTACAATGAGCAGTTCTTC. Translated: CAWSIPDDPDYNEQFF.

In this sample, this clone turned up a few times. This chain's CDR3 is CASSPGTGTGANVLTF. CDR3 sequence (DNA): TGTGCCAGCAGTCCCGGGACAGGGACCGGGGCCAACGTCCTGACTTTC. The rearrangement uses TRBV28 and TRBJ2-6; the match to TRBD1 covers 9 bases. Trimming removed 5 bases from V and 4 bases from J; junction bases left unmatched: 6. There are 16 residues in the CDR3. The germline V gene has CDR1 MDHEN and CDR2 SYDVKM.

The gene calls are TRBV7-9 and TRBJ2-5; 8 nucleotides match TRBD1. The V segment lost 5 bases and the J segment 4 bases; nucleotides outside the gene matches: 3. The CDR3 consists of 13 residues. The germline V gene has CDR1 SEHNR and CDR2 FQNEAQ (reference sequence). The CDR3 here is CASSGQGGETQYF. In nucleotides, the CDR3 is TGTGCCAGCAGCGGACAGGGAGGAGAGACCCAGTACTTC.

The chain links TRBV30 to TRBJ2-1; no firm D call. The CDR3 has 15 amino acids. V was pared by 3 bases and J by 4 bases, with 16 bases between. The germline CDR1 and CDR2 sequences are GTSNPN and SVGIG (reference sequence). The CDR3 here is CAWRPPYGLYNEQFF. For the CDR3, the DNA is TGTGCCTGGAGGCCCCCCTACGGCCTATACAATGAGCAGTTCTTC.

V is TRBV4-2 and J is TRBJ1-1; a weak D match, TRBD1 (5 bases). The germline V gene encodes CDR1 LGHNA and CDR2 YNFKEQ. The CDR3 is 15 residues long. Trimming pared 3 bases from V and 4 bases from J, leaving 15 bases between. Here the CDR3 reads CASSQADGGGTEAFF. In nucleotides, the CDR3 is TGTGCCAGCAGCCAGGCTGACGGGGGGGGCACTGAAGCTTTCTTT.

This clone was recorded only once. CDR3 nucleotide sequence: TGTGCCAGCAGCGTAGTGGGGGCTAGCGGGAGATATGAGCAGTTCTTC. This gives the protein CASSVVGASGRYEQFF. V and J are TRBV9 and TRBJ2-1; 10 positions match TRBD2. The CDR3 loop spans 16 amino acids. J was trimmed by 8 bases and V by 0 bases; bases with no gene match: 8. Germline CDR1 and CDR2: SGDLS and YYNGEE.

This chain uses TRBV5-1 with TRBJ2-5, with D maybe TRBD2 (6 bases). The CDR3 has 13 residues. Germline loops: CDR1 SGHRS, CDR2 YFSETQ. V was pared by 4 bases and J by 4 bases, with 11 bases between. The CDR3 region is CASSRRDSETQYF. The CDR3 nucleotides read TGCGCCAGCAGCAGAAGGGACTCAGAGACCCAGTACTTC.

The chain combines TRBV6-1 with TRBJ1-1; D perhaps matches TRBD1 (5 bases). The CDR3 spans 13 residues. CDR1 and CDR2 from the germline V gene are MNHNS and SASEGT. The ends were cut back, 3 bases at V and 1 base at J, with 6 bases in the middle. CDR3 protein: CASSEQGNTEAFF. CDR3 nucleotide sequence: TGTGCCAGCAGTGAGCAGGGGAACACTGAAGCTTTCTTT.

This clone was seen more than once but under ten times. The chain joins TRBV29-1 to TRBJ1-1; TRBD1 is a possible D gene (6 bases). The ends were cut back, 4 bases at V and 1 base at J, with 13 bases in the middle. Germline V gene sequence: CDR1 SQVTM, CDR2 ANQGSEA. This CDR3 region has 14 residues. CDR3: CSVASGVSNTEAFF. CDR3 bases: TGCAGCGTTGCCTCAGGGGTGTCGAACACTGAAGCTTTCTTT.

In DNA, the CDR3 is TGTGCCAGCAGCGTAGATCGGCAGGGAAGTTCACCCCTCCACTTT. Translating gives CASSVDRQGSSPLHF. This chain joins TRBV9 and TRBJ1-6, with D maybe TRBD1 (5 bases). From germline, CDR1 is SGDLS and CDR2 YYNGEE. Deletions cut 0 bases from V and 9 bases from J, with 13 bases between. The CDR3 length is 15 residues.

The chain has TRBV10-3 and TRBJ1-2, with D maybe TRBD1 (6 bases). V was cut by 6 bases and J by 3 bases, with 11 bases left in between. This CDR3 is 13 amino acids long. Germline CDR1 reads ENHRY; CDR2 reads SYGVKD. The CDR3, as DNA: TGTGCCATCAGGGACAGTACAGACTATGGCTACACCTTC. It yields the protein CAIRDSTDYGYTF.

The rearrangement links TRBV5-1 to TRBJ2-5, with 7 bases aligning to TRBD2. V dropped 0 bases and J dropped 1; count of bases not matched to a gene: 0. CDR3 size: 14 residues. Per germline, CDR1 SGHRS and CDR2 YFSETQ. DNA for the CDR3: TGCGCCAGCAGCTTGGGGACTAGCCAAGAGACCCAGTACTTC. Translated: CASSLGTSQETQYF.

The chain links TRBV25-1 to TRBJ2-1; 8 bases are shared with TRBD2. CDR1 and CDR2 from the germline V gene are MGHDK and SYGVNS. This CDR3 is built from 12 residues. V trimming: 2 bases; J trimming: 12 bases; junction bases outside the gene matches: 3. The CDR3 loop is CASSEAGGGQFF. The CDR3 DNA sequence: TGTGCCAGCAGTGAAGCGGGGGGAGGGCAGTTCTTC. Complete variable domain (other parts from reference TRBV25-1 and TRBJ2-1): EADIYQTPRYLVIGTGKKITLECSQTMGHDKMYWYQQDPGMELHLIHYSYGVNSTEKGDLSSESTVSRIRTEHFPLTLESARPSHTSQYLCASSEAGGGQFFGPGTRLTVL.

There are a few counts of this clone. CDR3 DNA sequence: TGCAGCGTTGGGGTAAAACCGGGACAGGGGCCGCGATGGGCCCAGTACTTC. It specifies CSVGVKPGQGPRWAQYF. V is TRBV29-1 and J is TRBJ2-5; 10 bases fit TRBD1. Unmatched junction bases numbered 20, after V lost 4 bases and J lost 9 bases. CDR3 length: 17 residues. Germline assignment: CDR1 SQVTM and CDR2 ANQGSEA.

The genes are TRBV28 and TRBJ2-1; the match to TRBD1 covers 10 bases. CDR1 MDHEN and CDR2 SYDVKM come from the germline V gene. This CDR3 contains 15 residues. V trimming: 5 bases; J trimming: 9 bases; junction bases outside the gene matches: 10. CDR3 bases: TGTGCCAGCAGTAAACCCGGGACAGGGGATCGTGAGCAGTTCTTC. Amino acid sequence: CASSKPGTGDREQFF. The complete variable domain, with remaining parts taken from reference TRBV28 and TRBJ2-1, reads DVKVTQSSRYLVKRTGEKVFLECVQDMDHENMFWYRQDPGLGLRLIYFSYDVKMKEKGDIPEGYSVSREKKERFSLILESASTNQTSMYLCASSKPGTGDREQFFGPGTRLTVL.

The chain carries TRBV30 and TRBJ2-7, with 9 bases fitting TRBD1. The CDR3 loop spans 12 amino acids. The ends lost 4 bases at V and 2 bases at J; junction bases unmatched: 0. The V gene's germline CDR1 is GTSNPN and CDR2 SVGIG (reference sequence). The CDR3 nucleotides are TGTGCCTGGAACAGGGGGCCCTACGAGCAGTACTTC. It codes for CAWNRGPYEQYF.

A single count supports this clone. This chain links TRBV18 with TRBJ2-7, with 10 nucleotides matching TRBD1. This CDR3 is 15 amino acids long. Trimming cost V 3 bases and J 2 bases; bases outside gene matches: 4. From germline, CDR1 is KGHSH and CDR2 LQKENI. CDR3 protein: CASSPGDRGPYEQYF. The CDR3 DNA reads as TGTGCCAGCTCACCGGGAGACAGGGGGCCCTACGAGCAGTACTTC.

This clone was seen only a few times. The chain is built from TRBV10-3 and TRBJ2-5; D gene ambiguous. The CDR3 loop spans 12 amino acids. The germline V gene encodes CDR1 ENHRY and CDR2 SYGVKD. V lost 0 bases and J 2 bases, leaving 1 base between the germline ends. The CDR3 protein is CAISESQETQYF. The CDR3 DNA is TGTGCCATCAGTGAGTCGCAAGAGACCCAGTACTTC.